This T cell receptor beta chain was captured by sequencing in a study of T-cell reconstitution after alpha-beta-depleted transplantation in children. The study, taken as a whole, reports: Alpha-beta T cells present about two months after transplant were reported to originate from several hundred expanded graft clones. Most T-cell counts and diversity one year after the transplant came from T cells that were newly produced.

The sample holds a few counts of this clonotype. The antigen remains undetermined. Germline V CDR1 and CDR2: SQVTM, ANQGSEA. The CDR3 spans 13 residues. Deletions cut 0 bases from V and 0 bases from J, with 5 bases between. Preparation of the TCRbeta library used unique molecular identifiers. TCRdb used MiXCR to reprocess the PCR reads, holding one entry per CDR3 protein. The sample shows about 240,000 distinct CDR3 sequences, about a quarter of them seen only once. The specimen comprised PBMCs, sampled before TCRalphabeta/CD19-depleted stem cell transplant. The chain combines TRBV29-1 with TRBJ2-5; D unresolved. The receptor was isolated from a girl aged 2-10 years with Fanconi anemia, due to receive a stem cell transplant. This CDR3 is CSVEEGYQETQYF. The CDR3 region has the DNA TGCAGCGTTGAAGAAGGATACCAAGAGACCCAGTACTTC.